The 32 T cell receptor beta chains below all came from one sample that was sequenced in a study of blood T cell repertoires in COVID-19. TCRdb keeps only in-frame clones here, not all; method: immunoSEQ multiplex PCR. The sample lists over 110,000 clones, roughly 85% seen once, with roughly 3.5% in the top ten. The sample taken for sequencing was peripheral blood. Receptors were obtained from a man aged 55 to 70 with acute or convalescent COVID-19.

V usage is TRBV9 and J usage is TRBJ2-1; tentatively, D is TRBD2 (6 bases). Trimming pared 4 bases from V and 7 bases from J, leaving 9 bases between. The CDR3 is 12 amino acids. The germline gives CDR1 SGDLS, CDR2 YYNGEE. This CDR3 is CASSPRENEQFF. The CDR3 region has the DNA TGTGCCAGCAGCCCCCGGGAGAATGAGCAGTTCTTC.

V and J are TRBV29-1 and TRBJ1-1; no definite D call. V lost 4 bases to trimming and J lost 1 base, with 10 bases between them. The germline CDR1 and CDR2 sequences are SQVTM and ANQGSEA. The CDR3 extends over 13 amino acids. CDR3 protein: CSVARATNTEAFF. The CDR3 coding sequence is TGCAGCGTTGCGAGGGCCACGAACACTGAAGCTTTCTTT.

The chain carries TRBV28 and TRBJ2-5; TRBD2 might be the D (6 bases). V was cut by 7 bases and J by 3 bases, with 15 bases left in between. Germline loops: CDR1 MDHEN, CDR2 SYDVKM. The CDR3 spans 14 residues. The CDR3 DNA follows: TGTGCCAGCACCTCAGAGCGGGCCGAAGAGACCCAGTACTTC. This codes for CASTSERAEETQYF.

This clone has a count of ten or more. The chain joins TRBV27 to TRBJ1-6; maybe TRBD1 (5 bases). V was pared by 0 bases and J by 4 bases, with 19 bases between. The CDR3 covers 19 residues. CDR1 and CDR2 (germline): MNHEY, SMNVEV (reference sequence). The CDR3 is CASSLSWQGGMVYNSPLHF. DNA for the CDR3: TGTGCCAGCAGTTTATCGTGGCAGGGAGGAATGGTTTATAATTCACCCCTCCACTTT.

CDR3 sequence (DNA): TGTGCCATCAGCTCGACAGGTAGCAATCAGCCCCAGCATTTT. Translating gives CAISSTGSNQPQHF. The chain joins TRBV10-3 to TRBJ1-5; a possible D gene is TRBD1 (6 bases). This CDR3 is 14 amino acids long. V was clipped by 6 bases and J by 0 bases, with 9 bases between them. From germline, CDR1 is ENHRY and CDR2 SYGVKD.

V usage is TRBV2 and J usage is TRBJ1-5; unclear D gene. Germline CDR1 is SNHLY and CDR2 is FYNNEI. The length of the CDR3 is 13 residues. Trimming stripped 8 bases from V and 3 bases from J, with 11 bases between. CDR3 sequence reads: CASGGGPNQPQHF. For the CDR3, the DNA is TGTGCCAGCGGAGGAGGGCCCAATCAGCCCCAGCATTTT.

The V gene is TRBV7-3, the J gene TRBJ2-5, with D possibly being TRBD2 (6 bases). V was trimmed by 8 bases and J by 4 bases, leaving 14 bases between them. CDR3 length: 13 amino acids. Germline CDR1 SGHTA, CDR2 FQGTGA. Here the CDR3 DNA reads TGTGCCAGCGCCATGGTGGGAGGAGAGACCCAGTACTTC. Translating gives CASAMVGGETQYF.

This clone was seen more than once but under ten times. The chain links TRBV24-1 to TRBJ1-2; 7 nucleotides align to TRBD1. Trimming took 3 bases from V and 1 from J; bases not matched to a gene: 1. The CDR3 totals 14 residues. Germline loops: CDR1 KGHDR, CDR2 SFDVKD. In DNA, the CDR3 is TGTGCCACCAGTGATGGGGACAGTAACTATGGCTACACCTTC. This translates into CATSDGDSNYGYTF.

This rearrangement joins TRBV27 to TRBJ2-2; 13 nucleotides match TRBD2. V was pared by 4 bases and J by 5 bases, with 4 bases of the junction left unmatched. CDR3 size: 16 residues. Germline V CDR1 and CDR2: MNHEY, SMNVEV (reference sequence). CDR3 residues: CASSSRTSGRTGELFF. In DNA form, the CDR3 reads TGTGCCAGCAGTTCCCGGACTAGCGGGAGAACCGGGGAGCTGTTTTTT.

The chain has TRBV28 and TRBJ1-5; 7 bases align to TRBD1. The germline CDR1 and CDR2 sequences are MDHEN and SYDVKM. V shed 5 bases and J 2 bases; nucleotides not matched to a gene: 9. The CDR3 sequence is 16 residues long. The CDR3 loop reads CASSAPTGLGNQPQHF. In nucleotides, the CDR3 is TGTGCCAGCAGTGCTCCGACAGGGCTTGGCAATCAGCCCCAGCATTTT.

The CDR3 nucleotides are TGCGCCAGCAGCTTGGCTAGCGGGAGAAACATTCAGTACTTC. Translated, it gives CASSLASGRNIQYF. This chain connects TRBV5-1 to TRBJ2-4, with TRBD2 matching over 10 bases. The CDR3 runs to 14 residues. Per germline, CDR1 SGHRS and CDR2 YFSETQ. Trimming cost V 0 bases and J 6 bases; bases outside gene matches: 0.

The genes are TRBV18 and TRBJ1-2; 10 bases match TRBD1. This CDR3 contains 13 residues. Looked up from germline, CDR1 is KGHSH and CDR2 is LQKENI. Losses at the gene ends were 6 bases for V and 8 bases for J; bases not matched to a gene: 6. CDR3 residues: CASSPGQGLGYTF. The CDR3, as DNA: TGTGCCAGCTCCCCGGGACAGGGGTTAGGCTACACCTTC.

The genes are TRBV7-8 and TRBJ2-1; the D gene is possibly TRBD2 (5 bases). The CDR3 covers 14 residues. V was pared by 7 bases and J by 8 bases, with 18 bases between. Germline assignment: CDR1 SGHVS and CDR2 FQNEAQ. CDR3 sequence: CASTSAGPSDEQFF. DNA of the CDR3: TGTGCCAGCACTTCGGCGGGCCCGAGCGATGAGCAGTTCTTC.

This chain uses TRBV7-9 with TRBJ2-3; 8 nucleotides match TRBD2. In germline, CDR1 is SEHNR, CDR2 FQNEAQ (reference sequence). This CDR3 spans 15 amino acids. The V gene end was trimmed by 9 bases and the J gene end by 3 bases; junction bases not matched to a gene: 11. CDR3 nucleotides: TGTGCCAGTTACCCCAAAGGACTAGCTACAGATACGCAGTATTTT. Translation gives CASYPKGLATDTQYF.

The V gene is TRBV6-5, the J gene TRBJ1-3; 7 nucleotides match TRBD1. J lost 1 base, V lost 6 bases, and 3 bases had no gene match. This CDR3 region has 14 residues. Germline CDR1 is MNHEY and CDR2 is SVGAGI. The CDR3 reads CASSPQGSGNTIYF. The CDR3 bases are TGTGCCAGCAGCCCACAGGGGTCTGGAAACACCATATATTTT.

The chain has TRBV5-4 and TRBJ2-3; 8 nucleotides line up with TRBD2. The V gene's germline CDR1 is SGHNT and CDR2 YYREEE (reference sequence). The ends lost 4 bases at V and 4 bases at J; junction bases unmatched: 8. There are 15 residues in the CDR3. This chain's CDR3 is CASSKEAGGPDTQYF. DNA of the CDR3: TGTGCCAGCAGCAAAGAGGCGGGAGGCCCAGATACGCAGTATTTT.

The V call is TRBV2, the J call TRBJ2-5, with D possibly being TRBD2 (5 bases). The CDR3 has 13 amino acids. Germline CDR1 and CDR2: SNHLY and FYNNEI. V was clipped by 0 bases and J by 3 bases, with 5 bases between them. The CDR3 spells CASSEAGEETQYF. CDR3 DNA sequence: TGTGCCAGCAGTGAAGCCGGGGAAGAGACCCAGTACTTC.

The chain has TRBV5-5 and TRBJ2-6; maybe TRBD2 (6 bases). The germline gives CDR1 SGHKS, CDR2 YYEKEE (reference sequence). The CDR3 spans 17 residues. Trimming removed 4 bases from V and 4 bases from J, with 18 bases in between. This CDR3 reads CASSVVGGTLGANVLTF. The CDR3 region has the DNA TGTGCCAGCAGCGTGGTCGGCGGGACCTTGGGGGCCAACGTCCTGACTTTC.

The chain combines TRBV2 with TRBJ1-4, with TRBD1 as a possible D gene (6 bases). This CDR3 has 15 amino acids. The germline V and J ends were trimmed by 9 bases and 8 bases, with 22 bases remaining between them. From germline, CDR1 is SNHLY and CDR2 FYNNEI. CDR3 loop: CASTKMGAEEEKLFF. CDR3 DNA sequence: TGTGCCAGTACGAAGATGGGGGCTGAGGAGGAAAAACTGTTTTTT.

This clone was observed a few times. The V and J genes are TRBV30 and TRBJ2-7; 7 bases match TRBD1. V shed 1 base and J 2 bases; nucleotides not matched to a gene: 5. Per the germline V gene, CDR1 is GTSNPN and CDR2 is SVGIG (reference sequence). The CDR3 is 14 residues long. CDR3 DNA sequence: TGTGCCTGGAGTGCGACCCAGGGGGCCTACGAGCAGTACTTC. Its translation is CAWSATQGAYEQYF. The full variable domain, with the rest looked up from reference TRBV30 and TRBJ2-7, is SQTIHQWPATLVQPVGSPLSLECTVEGTSNPNLYWYRQAAGRGLQLLFYSVGIGQISSEVPQNLSASRPQDRQFILSSKKLLLSDSGFYLCAWSATQGAYEQYFGPGTRLTVT.

The rearrangement joins TRBV6-2 or TRBV6-3 to TRBJ1-1; D is ambiguous. There are 14 residues in the CDR3. The V end was cut by 5 bases, the J end by 3 bases, with 13 bases between. The germline V gene encodes CDR1 MNHEY and CDR2 SVGEGT. The DNA for the CDR3 is TGTGCCAGCAGTCCCAATCTTGACTACACTGAAGCTTTCTTT. Protein product: CASSPNLDYTEAFF.

This clone was recorded a few times. As DNA, the CDR3 is TGTGCCAGTAGTTCGACGGGTGGACCCCTCCACTTT. Protein sequence: CASSSTGGPLHF. The J gene is TRBJ1-6, the V gene TRBV19; D not certain. Germline V gene data show CDR1 as LNHDA and CDR2 as SQIVND (reference sequence). The CDR3 is made up of 12 amino acids. V was trimmed by 5 bases and J by 12 bases, leaving 11 bases between them.

The chain joins TRBV10-2 to TRBJ2-7, with 9 bases fitting TRBD2. Germline loops: CDR1 WSHSY, CDR2 SAAADI. With V trimmed by 5 bases and J by 2 bases, 7 bases remained unmatched. The length of the CDR3 is 15 residues. CDR3 protein: CASSQTSGSTYEQYF. CDR3 coding DNA: TGCGCCAGCAGTCAGACTAGCGGATCCACCTACGAGCAGTACTTC.

Worth noting for this clone: Other DNA sequences in this specimen translate into the identical CDR3. V gene TRBV19 combines with J gene TRBJ1-1, with a tentative D call TRBD1 (6 bases). V was shortened by 2 bases and J by 2 bases, with 9 bases between the two germline ends. The CDR3 runs to 14 residues. CDR1 and CDR2 from the germline V gene are LNHDA and SQIVND (reference sequence). For the CDR3, the DNA is TGTGCCAGTAGTATATTACAGGGTAACACTGAAGCTTTCTTT. Its translation is CASSILQGNTEAFF.

In this sample, this clone turned up a few times. The chain has TRBV28 and TRBJ2-1; TRBD2 aligns across 9 bases. The CDR3 has 15 amino acids. Per the germline V gene, CDR1 is MDHEN and CDR2 is SYDVKM. The junction had 6 bases not matched to a gene; V was cut back by 2 bases and J by 7 bases. The CDR3 sequence is CASSLAGGPVNEQFF. The CDR3 DNA reads TGTGCCAGCAGTTTAGCGGGAGGGCCCGTAAATGAGCAGTTCTTC. The whole variable domain, filled in from reference TRBV28 and TRBJ2-1, reads DVKVTQSSRYLVKRTGEKVFLECVQDMDHENMFWYRQDPGLGLRLIYFSYDVKMKEKGDIPEGYSVSREKKERFSLILESASTNQTSMYLCASSLAGGPVNEQFFGPGTRLTVL.

This clone was counted once. The chain carries TRBV3-1 (or the pseudogene TRBV3-2) and TRBJ1-5; D gene ambiguous. CDR1 and CDR2 (germline): LGHDT, YNNKEL (reference sequence). The CDR3 spans 15 residues. Between the trimmed V and J ends, which lost 4 bases and 0 bases, there was a span of 10 bases. CDR3 sequence: CASSPGRNSNQPQHF. The DNA for the CDR3 is TGTGCCAGCAGCCCCGGGAGGAATAGCAATCAGCCCCAGCATTTT.

The genes are TRBV19 and TRBJ1-5; 9 nucleotides align to TRBD1. This CDR3 has 15 amino acids. V was clipped by 2 bases and J by 3 bases; unmatched bases: 2. From germline, CDR1 is LNHDA and CDR2 SQIVND (reference sequence). The CDR3 loop is CASSIRTGDNQPQHF. The CDR3 region has the DNA TGTGCCAGTAGTATAAGGACAGGGGACAATCAGCCCCAGCATTTT.

The J gene is TRBJ1-2, the V gene TRBV4-2, with TRBD1 as a possible D gene (5 bases). V lost 4 bases and J 8 bases, leaving 17 bases between the germline ends. The CDR3 is 14 amino acids. The germline gives CDR1 LGHNA, CDR2 YNFKEQ. DNA for the CDR3: TGTGCCAGCAGCCCTCGGTCAGGGTTAGGGGGCTACACCTTC. This encodes CASSPRSGLGGYTF.

The J gene is TRBJ2-5, the V gene TRBV18, with a tentative D call TRBD2 (6 bases). Trimming pared 1 base from V and 0 bases from J, leaving 15 bases between. This CDR3 comprises 17 residues. Germline CDR1 and CDR2: KGHSH and LQKENI. The CDR3 DNA reads TGTGCCAGCTCACCACTATTAACTAGCAGATACCAAGAGACCCAGTACTTC. Protein sequence: CASSPLLTSRYQETQYF.

The rearrangement joins TRBV27 to TRBJ1-1; 11 bases map to TRBD1. CDR1 and CDR2 (germline): MNHEY, SMNVEV (reference sequence). This CDR3 comprises 15 residues. Trimming removed 6 bases from V and 5 bases from J; junction bases left unmatched: 8. The CDR3 reads CASSLDRDRGTEAFF. DNA of the CDR3: TGTGCCAGCAGCCTAGACCGGGACAGGGGGACTGAAGCTTTCTTT.

This chain uses TRBV7-9 with TRBJ2-7; TRBD2 is a possible D gene (6 bases). V lost 5 bases to trimming and J lost 0 bases, with 14 bases between them. CDR3 length: 15 amino acids. The V gene's germline CDR1 is SEHNR and CDR2 FQNEAQ (reference sequence). The CDR3 here is CASSQYGGSSYEQYF. CDR3 in DNA: TGTGCCAGCAGCCAGTACGGGGGAAGCTCCTACGAGCAGTACTTC.

The rearrangement links TRBV28 to TRBJ1-1; 9 positions match TRBD1. This CDR3 has 15 residues. With V trimmed by 3 bases and J by 1 base, 3 bases remained unmatched. Germline V gene data show CDR1 as MDHEN and CDR2 as SYDVKM. CDR3 nucleotides: TGTGCCAGCAGTTTCTCGGGACAGGGGAACACTGAAGCTTTCTTT. Translated, it gives CASSFSGQGNTEAFF.